The rows below give T cell receptor beta chains drawn from one sample of a study of T cells after posttransplantation cyclophosphamide. Produced via immunoSEQ multiplex PCR; TCRdb's table is partial and in-frame only. This sample has 45,000 to 60,000 clones; around 94% occur once, and the top ten carry 3% to 3.5%. The material sequenced was PBMCs. The receptors originated from a woman in her forties or fifties in good health and a related stem cell transplant donor. Both conserved end residues are part of each CDR3.

V: TRBV10-1; J: TRBJ1-1; CDR3: CASRTGLNTEAFF
V: TRBV7-2; J: TRBJ2-7; CDR3: CASSLGSLAGAVLVEQYF
V: TRBV27; J: TRBJ1-2; CDR3: CASRYNGGSGYGYTF
V: TRBV29-1; J: TRBJ1-2; CDR3: CSVHGQGHYGYTF
V: TRBV19; J: TRBJ1-4; CDR3: CASSIWETGSNEKLFF
V: TRBV4-2; J: TRBJ1-1; CDR3: CASSQPYGLLGTEAFF
V: TRBV7-9; J: TRBJ1-2; CDR3: CASRHEGARGYGYTF
V: TRBV9; J: TRBJ1-1; CDR3: CASSTWTGGYTEAFF
V: TRBV19; J: TRBJ1-5; CDR3: CASSIFQSSNQPQHF
V: TRBV7-2; J: TRBJ1-6; CDR3: CASSPGTGVNSPLHF
V: TRBV6-1; J: TRBJ1-6; CDR3: CASLGSSYNSPLHF
V: TRBV4-1; J: TRBJ1-5; CDR3: CASSQELGQSLAQHF
V: TRBV14; J: TRBJ1-1; CDR3: CASSQVGGQSVHEAFF
V: TRBV2; J: TRBJ2-1; CDR3: CASSQGGGFNEQFF
V: TRBV5-4; J: TRBJ1-1; CDR3: CASSLVGRLSTEAFF
V: TRBV18; J: TRBJ2-5; CDR3: CASSPPDPRTSGSQETQYF
V: TRBV7-9; J: TRBJ2-7; CDR3: CASSSHRGGLNEQYF
V: TRBV28; J: TRBJ1-1; CDR3: CASSSVGTSGRNTEAFF
V: TRBV6-1; J: TRBJ1-2; CDR3: CASSETVNYGYTF
V: TRBV16; J: TRBJ1-3; CDR3: CASSPLNPGTGNTIYF
V: TRBV29-1; J: TRBJ2-2; CDR3: CSASSGVNTGELFF
V: TRBV4-1; J: TRBJ2-3; CDR3: CASSLLAGGNTDTQYF
V: TRBV27; J: TRBJ1-2; CDR3: CASSIAGQGTFGYTF
V: TRBV6-1; J: TRBJ2-1; CDR3: CASRGVSFYNEQFF
V: TRBV5-1; J: TRBJ1-6; CDR3: CASSLGAEDSPLHF
V: TRBV4-2; J: TRBJ1-4; CDR3: CASSHKSGGDNEKLFF
V: TRBV30; J: TRBJ1-4; CDR3: CAWSPRQGLATNEKLFF
V: TRBV9; J: TRBJ1-5; CDR3: CASSPGGLEPQHF
V: TRBV29-1; J: TRBJ2-5; CDR3: CSADPGLAGGIGETQYF
V: TRBV19; J: TRBJ1-2; CDR3: CATREALNYGYTF
V: TRBV6-5; J: TRBJ1-5; CDR3: CASRGGFLEPQHF
V: TRBV19; J: TRBJ2-5; CDR3: CASSRRGETQYF
V: TRBV5-1; J: TRBJ2-7; CDR3: CASSSSSGVLEEQYF
V: TRBV7-7; J: TRBJ2-1; CDR3: CASSIDRADEQFF
V: TRBV10-3; J: TRBJ2-1; CDR3: CAISESTTSDYNEQFF
V: TRBV11-2; J: TRBJ2-1; CDR3: CASSLVMGPGSYNEQFF
V: TRBV21-1; J: TRBJ2-7; CDR3: CASSPPRTGGTYEQYF
V: TRBV6-1; J: TRBJ1-4; CDR3: CASSDRRASANEKLFF
V: TRBV7-9; J: TRBJ1-1; CDR3: CASRGQGMNTEAFF
V: TRBV27; J: TRBJ1-3; CDR3: CASGELSSGNTIYF
V: TRBV28; J: TRBJ1-2; CDR3: CASSLTENSFYGYTF
V: TRBV7-3; J: TRBJ2-5; CDR3: CASSQTGPGETQYF
V: TRBV11-3; J: TRBJ2-7; CDR3: CASSLGPGSYEQYF
V: TRBV4-1; J: TRBJ1-1; CDR3: CASSQEGGGNTEAFF
V: TRBV9; J: TRBJ1-3; CDR3: CASSVNPGSSGNTIYF
V: TRBV4-2; J: TRBJ2-3; CDR3: CASSQEIAGQKGTTDTQYF
V: TRBV6-1; J: TRBJ1-5; CDR3: CASWDRAHPSQPQHF
V: TRBV11-2; J: TRBJ2-7; CDR3: CASSLTALRGSYEQYF
V: TRBV5-6; J: TRBJ2-3; CDR3: CASSSAWGGPSTDTQYF
V: TRBV5-4; J: TRBJ1-2; CDR3: CASSSSSGNYGYTF
V: TRBV25-1; J: TRBJ2-5; CDR3: CASSFVRGETQYF
V: TRBV28; J: TRBJ2-7; CDR3: CASSLRLAGVYGQYF
V: TRBV19; J: TRBJ2-2; CDR3: CASSNRDYDTGELFF
V: TRBV5-1; J: TRBJ1-2; CDR3: CASSLNRGNGGYTF
V: TRBV10-1; J: TRBJ1-1; CDR3: CASSQGEGAEAFF
V: TRBV19; J: TRBJ2-6; CDR3: CASSPMRLGANVLTF
V: TRBV19; J: TRBJ1-1; CDR3: CASKGDGQYTEAFF
V: TRBV6-1; J: TRBJ1-2; CDR3: CASSLRTENGYTF
V: TRBV9; J: TRBJ1-1; CDR3: CASSVGFGGGAREAFF
V: TRBV30; J: TRBJ2-7; CDR3: CAWDETRTSGAAYEQYF